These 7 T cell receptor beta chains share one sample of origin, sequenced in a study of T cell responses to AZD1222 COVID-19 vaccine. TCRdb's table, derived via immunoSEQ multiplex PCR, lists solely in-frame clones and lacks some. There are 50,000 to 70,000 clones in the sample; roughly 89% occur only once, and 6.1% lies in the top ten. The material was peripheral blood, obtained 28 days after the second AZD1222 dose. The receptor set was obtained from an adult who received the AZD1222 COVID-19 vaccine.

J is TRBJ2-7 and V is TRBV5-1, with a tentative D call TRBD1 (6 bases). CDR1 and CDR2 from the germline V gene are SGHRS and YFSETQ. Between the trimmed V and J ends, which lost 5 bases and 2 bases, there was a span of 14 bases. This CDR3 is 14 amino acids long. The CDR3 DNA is TGCGCCAGCAGACGGACAGAAAGTGCCTACGAGCAGTACTTC. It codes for CASRRTESAYEQYF.

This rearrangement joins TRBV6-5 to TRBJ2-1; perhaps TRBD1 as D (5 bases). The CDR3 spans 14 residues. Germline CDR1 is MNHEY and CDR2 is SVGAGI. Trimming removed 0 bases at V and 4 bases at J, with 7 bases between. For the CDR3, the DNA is TGTGCCAGCAGTTACTCTGACAGTTACAATGAGCAGTTCTTC. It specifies CASSYSDSYNEQFF.

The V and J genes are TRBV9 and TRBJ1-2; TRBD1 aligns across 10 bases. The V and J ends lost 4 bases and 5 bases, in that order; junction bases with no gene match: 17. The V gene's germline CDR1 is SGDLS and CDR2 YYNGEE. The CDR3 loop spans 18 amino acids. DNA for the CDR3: TGTGCCAGCAGCCGAAGAGGTGTAGGACAGGGGGTACAGTATGGCTACACCTTC. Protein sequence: CASSRRGVGQGVQYGYTF. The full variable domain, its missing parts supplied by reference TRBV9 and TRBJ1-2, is DSGVTQTPKHLITATGQRVTLRCSPRSGDLSVYWYQQSLDQGLQFLIQYYNGEERAKGNILERFSAQQFPDLHSELNLSSLELGDSALYFCASSRRGVGQGVQYGYTFGSGTRLTVV.

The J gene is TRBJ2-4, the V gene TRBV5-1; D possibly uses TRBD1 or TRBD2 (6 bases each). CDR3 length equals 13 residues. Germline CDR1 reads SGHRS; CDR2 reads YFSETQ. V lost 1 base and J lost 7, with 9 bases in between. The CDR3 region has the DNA TGCGCCAGCAGCTTGACAGGGAGGAACATTCAGTACTTC. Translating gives CASSLTGRNIQYF.

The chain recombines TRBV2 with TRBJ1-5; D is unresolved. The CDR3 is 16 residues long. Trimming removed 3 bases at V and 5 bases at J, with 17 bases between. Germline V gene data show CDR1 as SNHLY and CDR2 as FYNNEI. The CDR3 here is CASSERRGALDQPQHF. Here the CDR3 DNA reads TGTGCCAGCAGTGAGCGAAGAGGAGCCTTAGATCAGCCCCAGCATTTT. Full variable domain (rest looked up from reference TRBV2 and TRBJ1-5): EPEVTQTPSHQVTQMGQEVILRCVPISNHLYFYWYRQILGQKVEFLVSFYNNEISEKSEIFDDQFSVERPDGSNFTLKIRSTKLEDSAMYFCASSERRGALDQPQHFGDGTRLSIL.

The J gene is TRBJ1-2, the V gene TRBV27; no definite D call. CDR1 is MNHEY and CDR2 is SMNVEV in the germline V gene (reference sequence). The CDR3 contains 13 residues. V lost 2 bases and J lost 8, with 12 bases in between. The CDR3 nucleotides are TGTGCCAGCAGTTTAACGGACGCCGGGGGCTACACCTTC. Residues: CASSLTDAGGYTF.

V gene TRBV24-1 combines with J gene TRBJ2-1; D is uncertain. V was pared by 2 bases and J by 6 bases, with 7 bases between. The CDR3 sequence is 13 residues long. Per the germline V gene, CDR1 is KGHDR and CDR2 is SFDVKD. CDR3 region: CATSDSSSNEQFF. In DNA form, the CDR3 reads TGTGCCACCAGTGATTCCAGCTCCAATGAGCAGTTCTTC.